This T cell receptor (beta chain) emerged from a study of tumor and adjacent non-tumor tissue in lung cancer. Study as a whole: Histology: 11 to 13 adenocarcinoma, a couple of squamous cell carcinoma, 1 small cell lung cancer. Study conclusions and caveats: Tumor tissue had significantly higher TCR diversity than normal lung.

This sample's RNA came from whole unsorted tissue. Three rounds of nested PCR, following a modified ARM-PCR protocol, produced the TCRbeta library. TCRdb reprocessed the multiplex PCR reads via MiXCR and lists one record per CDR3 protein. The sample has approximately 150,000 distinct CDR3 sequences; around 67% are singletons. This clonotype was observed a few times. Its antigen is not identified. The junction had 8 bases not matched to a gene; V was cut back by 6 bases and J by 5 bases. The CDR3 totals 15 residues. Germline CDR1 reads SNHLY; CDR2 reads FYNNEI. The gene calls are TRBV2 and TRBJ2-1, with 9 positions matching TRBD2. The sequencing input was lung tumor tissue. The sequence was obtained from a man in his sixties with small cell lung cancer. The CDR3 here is CASRPGTSTHNEQFF. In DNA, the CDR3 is TGTGCCAGCAGACCAGGGACTAGCACTCACAATGAGCAGTTCTTC. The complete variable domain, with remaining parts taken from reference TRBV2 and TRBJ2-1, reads EPEVTQTPSHQVTQMGQEVILRCVPISNHLYFYWYRQILGQKVEFLVSFYNNEISEKSEIFDDQFSVERPDGSNFTLKIRSTKLEDSAMYFCASRPGTSTHNEQFFGPGTRLTVL.